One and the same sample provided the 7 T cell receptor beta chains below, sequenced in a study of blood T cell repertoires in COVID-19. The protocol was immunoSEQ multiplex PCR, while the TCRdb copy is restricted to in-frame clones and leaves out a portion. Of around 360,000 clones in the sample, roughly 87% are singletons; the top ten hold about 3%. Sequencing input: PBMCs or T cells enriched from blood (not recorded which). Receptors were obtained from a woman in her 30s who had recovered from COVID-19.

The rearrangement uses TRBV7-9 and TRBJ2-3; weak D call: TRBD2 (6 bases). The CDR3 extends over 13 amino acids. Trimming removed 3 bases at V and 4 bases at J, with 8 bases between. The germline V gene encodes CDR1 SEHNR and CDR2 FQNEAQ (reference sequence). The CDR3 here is CASSLGGSDTQYF. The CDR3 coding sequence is TGTGCCAGCAGCTTGGGGGGTTCAGATACGCAGTATTTT. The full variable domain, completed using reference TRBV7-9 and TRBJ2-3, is DTGVSQNPRHKITKRGQNVTFRCDPISEHNRLYWYRQTLGQGPEFLTYFQNEAQLEKSRLLSDRFSAERPKGSFSTLEIQRTEQGDSAMYLCASSLGGSDTQYFGPGTRLTVL.

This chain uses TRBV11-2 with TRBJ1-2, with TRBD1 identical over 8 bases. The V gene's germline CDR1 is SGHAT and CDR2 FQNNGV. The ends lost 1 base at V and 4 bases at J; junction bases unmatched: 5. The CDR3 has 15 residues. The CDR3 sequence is CASSLVPGGGYGYTF. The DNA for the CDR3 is TGTGCCAGCAGCTTAGTACCAGGGGGCGGCTATGGCTACACCTTC. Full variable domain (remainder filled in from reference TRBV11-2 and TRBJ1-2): EAGVAQSPRYKIIEKRQSVAFWCNPISGHATLYWYQQILGQGPKLLIQFQNNGVVDDSQLPKDRFSAERLKGVDSTLKIQPAKLEDSAVYLCASSLVPGGGYGYTFGSGTRLTVV.

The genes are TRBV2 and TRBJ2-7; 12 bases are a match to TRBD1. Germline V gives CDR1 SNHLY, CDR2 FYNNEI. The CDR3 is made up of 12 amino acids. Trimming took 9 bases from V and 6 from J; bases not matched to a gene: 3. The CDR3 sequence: CARGQGALEQYF. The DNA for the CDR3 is TGTGCCAGGGGACAGGGGGCTCTCGAGCAGTACTTC.

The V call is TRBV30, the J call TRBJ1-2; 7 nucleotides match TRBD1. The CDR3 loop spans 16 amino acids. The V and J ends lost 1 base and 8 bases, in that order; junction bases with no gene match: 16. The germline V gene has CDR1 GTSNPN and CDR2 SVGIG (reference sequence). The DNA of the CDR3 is TGTGCCTGGAGTGCAGGGACAGCGAGTGCGATATACGGCTACACCTTC. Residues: CAWSAGTASAIYGYTF.

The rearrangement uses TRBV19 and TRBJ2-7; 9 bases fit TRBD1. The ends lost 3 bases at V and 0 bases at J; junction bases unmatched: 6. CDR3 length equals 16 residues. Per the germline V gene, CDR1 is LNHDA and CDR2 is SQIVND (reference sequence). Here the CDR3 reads CASSMIPGQGSYEQYF. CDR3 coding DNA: TGTGCCAGTAGTATGATCCCGGGACAGGGCTCCTACGAGCAGTACTTC. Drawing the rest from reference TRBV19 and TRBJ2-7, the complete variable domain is DGGITQSPKYLFRKEGQNVTLSCEQNLNHDAMYWYRQDPGQGLRLIYYSQIVNDFQKGDIAEGYSVSREKKESFPLTVTSAQKNPTAFYLCASSMIPGQGSYEQYFGPGTRLTVT.

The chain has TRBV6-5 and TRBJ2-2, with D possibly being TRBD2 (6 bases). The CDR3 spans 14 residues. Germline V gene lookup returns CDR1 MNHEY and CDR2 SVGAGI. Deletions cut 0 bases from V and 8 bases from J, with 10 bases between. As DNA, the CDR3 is TGTGCCAGCAGTTACTCGATCGCGGGAGGGGAGCTGTTTTTT. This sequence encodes CASSYSIAGGELFF.

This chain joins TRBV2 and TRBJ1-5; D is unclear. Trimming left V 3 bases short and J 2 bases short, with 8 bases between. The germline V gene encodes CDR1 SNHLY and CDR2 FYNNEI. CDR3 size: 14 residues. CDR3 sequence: CASSEATGNQPQHF. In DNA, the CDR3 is TGTGCCAGCAGTGAGGCAACAGGCAATCAGCCCCAGCATTTT.